These 7 T cell receptor beta chains came from one sample sequenced in a study of T cell changes during pregnancy in multiple sclerosis. Profiled with immunoSEQ multiplex PCR; TCRdb holds only in-frame clones, not every one. The sample records 36,000 or so clones, approximately 89% being singletons. The starting material was CD8+ T cells from peripheral blood mononuclear cells, obtained in the third trimester of pregnancy. These receptors all stem from a female donor with multiple sclerosis, enrolled in a pregnancy study.

The rearrangement joins TRBV30 to TRBJ1-2; D is ambiguous. The CDR3 covers 11 residues. The germline CDR1 and CDR2 sequences are GTSNPN and SVGIG (reference sequence). The V end lost 3 bases, the J end lost 4 bases, and 6 bases lay between the germline ends. CDR3 bases: TGTGCCTGGAGGGACTTCTATGGCTACACCTTC. Its translation is CAWRDFYGYTF.

V gene TRBV6-4 combines with J gene TRBJ1-6, with 10 nucleotides matching TRBD1. CDR3 length: 13 residues. Germline values: CDR1 MRHNA, CDR2 SNTAGT. The CDR3 loop is CARRDRGNSPLHF. The CDR3 nucleotides are TGTGCTCGCAGGGACAGGGGAAATTCACCCCTCCACTTT.

The chain links TRBV7-3 to TRBJ2-5; 11 nucleotides agree with TRBD2. V lost 3 bases, J lost 0 bases, and 3 bases stayed unmatched. This CDR3 is 16 amino acids long. Germline values: CDR1 SGHTA, CDR2 FQGTGA. This CDR3 is CASSLTSGEYQETQYF. For the CDR3, the DNA is TGTGCCAGCAGCTTGACTAGCGGGGAGTACCAAGAGACCCAGTACTTC.

This sequence joins TRBV11-1 and TRBJ2-7; possible D gene TRBD1, 6 bases. The CDR3 consists of 14 residues. V lost 3 bases to trimming and J lost 4 bases, with 13 bases between them. Germline V lookup: CDR1 SGHAT, CDR2 FQDESV (reference sequence). In DNA form, the CDR3 reads TGTGCCAGCAGCTTTTTTGAGGGGGAATACGAGCAGTACTTC. This gives the protein CASSFFEGEYEQYF.

This chain joins TRBV9 and TRBJ2-7; TRBD1 agrees at 8 bases. V trimming: 4 bases; J trimming: 5 bases; junction bases outside the gene matches: 11. The CDR3 contains 15 residues. Germline CDR1 SGDLS, CDR2 YYNGEE. The CDR3 sequence: CASSTSGQVIDEQYF. CDR3 bases: TGTGCCAGCAGCACTTCGGGACAGGTTATCGACGAGCAGTACTTC.

The chain joins TRBV14 to TRBJ1-2; no reliable D call. The CDR3 runs to 15 residues. V lost 0 bases to trimming and J lost 5 bases, with 13 bases between them. Per the germline V gene, CDR1 is SGHDN and CDR2 is FVKESK. The CDR3 region is CASSQDAGSWYGYTF. The DNA for the CDR3 is TGTGCCAGCAGCCAAGATGCGGGCAGTTGGTATGGCTACACCTTC.

V usage is TRBV6-5 and J usage is TRBJ1-2; D is unresolved. This CDR3 contains 15 residues. Trimming cost V 6 bases and J 7 bases, with 21 bases left between them. Germline CDR1 reads MNHEY; CDR2 reads SVGAGI. The CDR3 DNA sequence: TGTGCCAGCAGCCTCGACCGAATAGCCTCGGTTGGCTACACCTTC. Amino acids: CASSLDRIASVGYTF.